Listed below are T cell receptor beta chains from one sample, sequenced in a study of T cells in tuberculosis. Data came from immunoSEQ multiplex PCR; TCRdb stores just in-frame clones and leaves some out. The sample comprises more than 30,000 clones, 85% to 95% of which are singletons, and roughly 12% rests with the top ten. The source material was PBMCs. The receptors shown here come from a donor aged 10-29 years with latent tuberculosis or without tuberculosis infection. Some clones in this sample may be carry-over from other donors' samples. Each CDR3 is given with its conserved first and last residue. A D gene is named only where the DNA matches it firmly. Where a row states a size, it is once, few, many or the class of an expanded clone; other rows omit it.

j_gene,d_gene,v_gene,abundance,CDR3nt,CDR3aa
TRBJ2-3,NA,TRBV29-1,NA,TGCAGCGTTGAAGATAAACAGCCCACAGATACGCAGTATTTT,CSVEDKQPTDTQYF
TRBJ1-5,TRBD1,TRBV4-1,NA,TGCGCCAGCAGCCAAGGGCCGGGACAGGGGAATCAGCCCCAGCATTTT,CASSQGPGQGNQPQHF
TRBJ1-2,NA,TRBV19,NA,TGTGCCAGTAGTATACTGGCAGAGGCCTATGGCTACACCTTC,CASSILAEAYGYTF
TRBJ2-3,NA,TRBV2,NA,TGTGCCAGCAGTGCGGGGACAGATACGCAGTATTTT,CASSAGTDTQYF
TRBJ1-1,TRBD1,TRBV7-6,once,TGTGCCAGCAGCTTAGTAGGGGGCTTGGTCACTGAAGCTTTCTTT,CASSLVGGLVTEAFF
TRBJ2-3,NA,TRBV7-2,NA,TGTGCCACCACCGGGGGTCGAGATACGCAGTATTTT,CATTGGRDTQYF
TRBJ1-5,NA,TRBV7-9,NA,TGTGCCAGCAGCTTAGGACAACTTAATCAGCCCCAGCATTTT,CASSLGQLNQPQHF
TRBJ1-1,NA,TRBV5-4,NA,TGTGCCAGCAGCTTGGACGGGGGGCTAAACACTGAAGCTTTCTTT,CASSLDGGLNTEAFF
TRBJ2-7,TRBD1,TRBV5-1,once,TGCGCCAGCAGCCCCCGGACAGGGTCCTACGAGCAGTACTTC,CASSPRTGSYEQYF
TRBJ2-7,NA,TRBV7-2,NA,TGTGCCAGCAGCTTAGCGGGGGGATCCTACGAGCAGTACTTC,CASSLAGGSYEQYF
TRBJ2-7,NA,TRBV5-6,NA,TGTGCCAGCAGCCTGGTTGGTGTCAGTCGATCCTACGAGCAGTACTTC,CASSLVGVSRSYEQYF
TRBJ2-1,NA,TRBV4-3,NA,TGCGCCAGCAGCCAAGAAGCGGTGCAGGGGTGGAATGAGCAGTTCTTC,CASSQEAVQGWNEQFF
TRBJ1-3,TRBD1,TRBV28,NA,TGTGCCAGCAGTTCCCCGCTGGGACAGGGGTTCTTTGGAAACACCATATATTTT,CASSSPLGQGFFGNTIYF
TRBJ1-5,NA,TRBV5-8,once,TGTGCCAGCAGCTTTGGGGAGTCCGGCAGCAATCAGCCCCAGCATTTT,CASSFGESGSNQPQHF
TRBJ2-3,TRBD1,TRBV4-1,NA,TGCGCCAGCAGCCAAGAATTAAGGGGGCTCGCAGATACGCAGTATTTT,CASSQELRGLADTQYF
TRBJ1-5,NA,TRBV4-1,NA,TGCGCCAGCAGCCAAGGTAGCCAGCCCCAGCATTTT,CASSQGSQPQHF
TRBJ1-2,NA,TRBV5-1,NA,TGCGCCAGCAGCTTGGGGGCCAGCCGAGACTATGGCTACACCTTC,CASSLGASRDYGYTF
TRBJ1-1,NA,TRBV19,NA,TGTGCCAGTAGTATTCCGGGTAACACTGAAGCTTTCTTT,CASSIPGNTEAFF
TRBJ1-5,NA,TRBV18,NA,TGTGCCAGCTCACAGGGGAGCAATCAGCCCCAGCATTTT,CASSQGSNQPQHF
TRBJ2-3,TRBD2,TRBV11-2,NA,TGTGCCAGCAGCCCAAGAGGAGGGCTAGCGGGGGGTTCAGATACGCAGTATTTT,CASSPRGGLAGGSDTQYF
TRBJ1-2,TRBD1,TRBV6-6,once,TGTGCCAGCGCCGGGACAGACTATGGCTACACCTTC,CASAGTDYGYTF
TRBJ1-5,TRBD1,TRBV6-6,NA,TGTGCCAGCAGGGACAGGGGTTACTATAGCAATCAGCCCCAGCATTTT,CASRDRGYYSNQPQHF
TRBJ2-5,TRBD2,TRBV12-5,NA,TGTGCTAGTGCCGCGGGGGGGAACTGGGAGACCCAGTACTTC,CASAAGGNWETQYF
TRBJ1-2,NA,TRBV6-1,NA,TGTGCCAGCAGTGAAGCCCCACGACAGGTGGGAAATGGCTACACCTTC,CASSEAPRQVGNGYTF